Listed here are 28 T cell receptor beta chains from one sample, sequenced in a study of T cell responses to AZD1222 COVID-19 vaccine. Generated by immunoSEQ multiplex PCR, the TCRdb table keeps only in-frame clones and is missing some. Among tens of thousands of clones, 70% to 80% were seen once, and the ten largest hold around 5%. Sequencing was performed on peripheral blood, taken 28 days after the second AZD1222 dose. The source is an adult who received the AZD1222 COVID-19 vaccine.

V and J are TRBV6-5 and TRBJ2-7; no firm D call. The CDR3 loop spans 15 amino acids. CDR1 and CDR2 (germline): MNHEY, SVGAGI. Trimming removed 8 bases from V and 4 bases from J, with 21 bases in between. The CDR3 bases are TGTGCCAGCCGGAAGGAGAGGTCTGGTGGGTACGAGCAGTACTTC. Translating it yields CASRKERSGGYEQYF.

This chain links TRBV19 with TRBJ2-4; possible D gene TRBD2, 6 bases. Germline V gives CDR1 LNHDA, CDR2 SQIVND (reference sequence). V gave up 3 bases and J gave up 6 bases, with 12 bases separating them. CDR3 size: 14 residues. CDR3 DNA: TGTGCCAGTAGTATTGGCGGGACGAGAAACATTCAGTACTTC. Translating it yields CASSIGGTRNIQYF.

The chain uses TRBV18 and TRBJ2-2; D not certain. CDR3 length: 14 residues. Deletions cut 0 bases from V and 4 bases from J, with 6 bases between. CDR1 and CDR2 (germline): KGHSH, LQKENI. In DNA, the CDR3 is TGTGCCAGCTCACCACCGTCCAGCACCGGGGAGCTGTTTTTT. Residues: CASSPPSSTGELFF.

The chain is built from TRBV7-6 and TRBJ1-2; D is unresolved. The germline CDR1 and CDR2 sequences are SGHVS and FNYEAQ. CDR3 length: 19 residues. Trimming removed 3 bases from V and 5 bases from J, with 28 bases in between. Here the CDR3 DNA reads TGTGCCAGCAGCTTTCTCTTGGGGTCTGGTGGGAATACCCCTTATGGCTACACCTTC. Its protein is CASSFLLGSGGNTPYGYTF.

This chain uses TRBV6-2 or TRBV6-3 with TRBJ1-5, with TRBD1 matching over 9 bases. This CDR3 region has 15 residues. After removal of 5 bases from V and 5 bases from J, the junction contained 7 bases not matched to a gene. Germline assignment: CDR1 MNHEY and CDR2 SVGEGT. The DNA for the CDR3 is TGTGCCAGCAGTACCGGACAGGGGTTTGATCAGCCCCAGCATTTT. It specifies CASSTGQGFDQPQHF.

By proportion, this clone is medium-sized. The V gene is TRBV6-4, the J gene TRBJ2-1, with D perhaps matching TRBD2 (6 bases). This CDR3 has 13 amino acids. V was shortened by 6 bases and J by 9 bases, with 15 bases between the two germline ends. CDR1 is MRHNA, CDR2 SNTAGT, per germline. The CDR3 here is CASSEVGGGEQFF. The CDR3 DNA is TGTGCCAGCAGCGAGGTTGGGGGAGGTGAGCAGTTCTTC.

V gene TRBV5-5 combines with J gene TRBJ2-7, with D tentatively TRBD2 (5 bases). Per germline, CDR1 SGHKS and CDR2 YYEKEE (reference sequence). With 2 bases removed from V and 6 bases from J, the gap between germline ends came to 15 bases. The CDR3 totals 14 residues. The CDR3 DNA reads as TGTGCCAGCAGCTTTCAGTCGGGAATAGGCGAGCAGTACGTC. Translation gives CASSFQSGIGEQYV.

This clone appeared a single time. The rearrangement joins TRBV5-1 to TRBJ2-7; TRBD2 might be the D (6 bases). V lost 5 bases, J lost 9 bases, and 21 bases lay in between. Germline V CDR1 and CDR2: SGHRS, YFSETQ. The CDR3 is 14 amino acids. The CDR3 region is CASRAGGGKLGQYV. The CDR3 coding sequence is TGCGCCAGCAGGGCAGGCGGAGGGAAGCTCGGGCAGTACGTC.

Here the CDR3 DNA reads TGTGCCAGCAGCTTAGCTAGCGGGATTAGCTCCTACGAGCAGTACTTC. Translation: CASSLASGISSYEQYF. V usage is TRBV7-2 and J usage is TRBJ2-7, with 8 bases fitting TRBD2. With V trimmed by 0 bases and J by 0 bases, 4 bases remained unmatched. Germline loops: CDR1 SGHTA, CDR2 FQGNSA. CDR3 length: 16 amino acids.

The chain carries TRBV27 and TRBJ1-2; 7 bases fit TRBD1. CDR1 is MNHEY, CDR2 SMNVEV, per germline (reference sequence). CDR3 size: 12 residues. V was pared by 5 bases and J by 5 bases, with 2 bases of the junction left unmatched. Here the CDR3 reads CASSQGGYGYTF. For the CDR3, the DNA is TGTGCCAGCAGTCAGGGGGGATATGGCTACACCTTC.

The chain combines TRBV27 with TRBJ2-5, with D unclear. Germline V CDR1 and CDR2: MNHEY, SMNVEV (reference sequence). V shed 1 base and J shed 1 base, with 7 bases lying between them. The length of the CDR3 is 14 residues. In DNA, the CDR3 is TGTGCCAGCAGTTTATGGGGTTTCCAAGAGACCCAGTACTTC. Translating gives CASSLWGFQETQYF.

This chain joins TRBV29-1 and TRBJ2-3; D is perhaps TRBD1 (6 bases). This CDR3 has 13 residues. Trimming shortened V by 4 bases and J by 5 bases, and 13 bases separated the two germline ends. Germline CDR1 and CDR2: SQVTM and ANQGSEA. For the CDR3, the DNA is TGCAGCGTTGGACAGGCAGTGGGAGATACGCAGTATTTT. Translating gives CSVGQAVGDTQYF.

Written as DNA, the CDR3 is TGTGCCAGCAGCTTAGTACGCACAGATACGCAGTATTTT. Amino acids: CASSLVRTDTQYF. The genes are TRBV7-9 and TRBJ2-3; D is uncertain. V shed 1 base and J shed 1 base, with 3 bases lying between them. The CDR3 runs to 13 residues. Germline V lookup: CDR1 SEHNR, CDR2 FQNEAQ (reference sequence).

The V call is TRBV2, the J call TRBJ2-2, with D perhaps TRBD1 (6 bases). V was cut by 6 bases and J by 7 bases, with 15 bases left in between. The length of the CDR3 is 14 residues. Germline V gives CDR1 SNHLY, CDR2 FYNNEI. CDR3: CASRGDNQGGELFF. CDR3 coding DNA: TGTGCCAGCAGAGGGGACAACCAAGGCGGGGAGCTGTTTTTT.

The chain recombines TRBV2 with TRBJ2-7, with D unclear. V lost 6 bases and J lost 0, with 6 bases in between. This CDR3 contains 12 residues. Germline V lookup: CDR1 SNHLY, CDR2 FYNNEI. The CDR3, as DNA: TGTGCCAGCAGCGAAAGCTCCTACGAGCAGTACGTC. This codes for CASSESSYEQYV.

This chain links TRBV6-1 with TRBJ1-2, with TRBD1 identical over 8 bases. The CDR3 is 15 residues long. J was trimmed by 8 bases and V by 0 bases; bases with no gene match: 8. The germline V gene encodes CDR1 MNHNS and CDR2 SASEGT. The CDR3, as DNA: TGTGCCAGCAGTGAAGCCGGGCAGGGGGCCGGAGGCTACACCTTC. Its protein product is CASSEAGQGAGGYTF.

This clone turned up a few times. The V call is TRBV4-1, the J call TRBJ2-1; 12 bases match TRBD1. Germline loops: CDR1 MGHRA, CDR2 YSYEKL. CDR3 length equals 16 residues. V gave up 0 bases and J gave up 8 bases; unmatched junction bases: 5. CDR3 sequence reads: CASSQDPGQGAHEQFF. The CDR3, as DNA: TGCGCCAGCAGCCAAGACCCGGGACAGGGGGCCCATGAGCAGTTCTTC.

V and J are TRBV3-1 (or the pseudogene TRBV3-2) and TRBJ1-1, with D unresolved. This CDR3 contains 15 residues. CDR1 and CDR2 from the germline V gene are LGHDT and YNNKEL (reference sequence). Between the trimmed V and J ends, which lost 4 bases and 1 base, there was a span of 13 bases. CDR3 residues: CASSPESHGNTEAFF. Here the CDR3 DNA reads TGTGCCAGCAGCCCCGAATCCCATGGGAACACTGAAGCTTTCTTT.

This clone was counted a single time. This chain joins TRBV6-2 or TRBV6-3 and TRBJ2-1; 7 bases are a match to TRBD2. Germline CDR1 and CDR2: MNHEY and SVGEGT. Germline trimming cut 2 bases from V and 9 bases from J; bases unmatched to any gene: 16. The CDR3 sequence is 17 residues long. DNA of the CDR3: TGTGCCAGCAGTTACGACCGGACTAGTCTCTATTTGGGTGAGCAGTTCTTC. Translated: CASSYDRTSLYLGEQFF.

The gene calls are TRBV11-2 and TRBJ2-1; 14 bases align to TRBD2. Germline V CDR1 and CDR2: SGHAT, FQNNGV. The junction had 8 bases not matched to a gene; V was cut back by 5 bases and J by 8 bases. This CDR3 is built from 16 residues. The CDR3 DNA sequence: TGTGCCAGCAGCACCCGACTAGCGGGAGGGCCGGATGAGCAGTTCTTC. As protein: CASSTRLAGGPDEQFF.

The rearrangement uses TRBV11-2 and TRBJ2-7; D gene ambiguous. Germline CDR1 SGHAT, CDR2 FQNNGV. The V and J ends lost 5 bases and 7 bases respectively, with 15 bases between them. The CDR3 loop spans 13 amino acids. The CDR3 spells CASSISTRMEQYF. In DNA, the CDR3 is TGTGCCAGCAGCATATCAACCCGTATGGAGCAGTACTTC.

The chain has TRBV5-8 and TRBJ1-3; no reliable D call. The V end was cut by 1 base, the J end by 2 bases, with 7 bases between. Germline V gene data show CDR1 as SGHTS and CDR2 as YDEGEE. This CDR3 contains 14 residues. CDR3: CASSLHKAGNTIYF. The DNA for the CDR3 is TGTGCCAGCAGCTTGCATAAGGCTGGAAACACCATATATTTT.

V gene TRBV19 combines with J gene TRBJ2-1; 8 bases are a match to TRBD2. CDR1 is LNHDA, CDR2 SQIVND, per germline (reference sequence). J lost 2 bases, V lost 3 bases, and 6 bases had no gene match. This CDR3 has 16 amino acids. Here the CDR3 DNA reads TGTGCCAGTAGTATTCTCGGGGGGGTCGCCTACAATGAGCAGTTCTTC. As protein: CASSILGGVAYNEQFF.

J is TRBJ2-3 and V is TRBV28; 8 bases agree with TRBD1. The length of the CDR3 is 15 residues. Trimming at V came to 6 bases and at J to 2 bases, leaving 7 bases not matched to a gene. Looked up from germline, CDR1 is MDHEN and CDR2 is SYDVKM. The CDR3 DNA reads TGTGCCAGCAGGGGTTGGACAGGGTCCACAGATACGCAGTATTTT. Protein: CASRGWTGSTDTQYF.

The chain is built from TRBV5-4 and TRBJ2-7, with 11 bases matching TRBD1. V was pared by 5 bases and J by 3 bases, with 7 bases of the junction left unmatched. CDR1 and CDR2 from the germline V gene are SGHNT and YYREEE (reference sequence). This CDR3 has 15 amino acids. The CDR3 nucleotides are TGTGCCAGCAGTTCAGGACAGGGGGCTATCTACGAGCAGTACTTC. It codes for CASSSGQGAIYEQYF.

The chain carries TRBV5-1 and TRBJ2-3, with D unclear. V shed 4 bases and J shed 2 bases, with 5 bases lying between them. Germline CDR1 and CDR2: SGHRS and YFSETQ. The CDR3 length is 12 residues. The CDR3 sequence: CASSQSTDTQYF. The DNA of the CDR3 is TGCGCCAGCAGCCAGTCCACAGATACGCAGTATTTT.

The chain has TRBV6-1 and TRBJ1-2, with 9 bases matching TRBD1. The CDR3 is 15 residues long. V lost 3 bases, J lost 8 bases, and 10 bases stayed unmatched. Germline assignment: CDR1 MNHNS and CDR2 SASEGT. The CDR3, as DNA: TGTGCCAGCAGTGAGTCTCCCGGGACAGGGTTCGGCTACACCTTC. Amino acids: CASSESPGTGFGYTF.

This sequence joins TRBV5-1 and TRBJ2-3; 9 nucleotides match TRBD2. This CDR3 is 19 amino acids long. Trimming at V came to 5 bases and at J to 2 bases, leaving 18 bases not matched to a gene. Germline values: CDR1 SGHRS, CDR2 YFSETQ. The CDR3: CASRARRGSASGNTDTQYF. In DNA form, the CDR3 reads TGCGCCAGCAGAGCACGGCGGGGTTCGGCTAGCGGGAACACAGATACGCAGTATTTT.